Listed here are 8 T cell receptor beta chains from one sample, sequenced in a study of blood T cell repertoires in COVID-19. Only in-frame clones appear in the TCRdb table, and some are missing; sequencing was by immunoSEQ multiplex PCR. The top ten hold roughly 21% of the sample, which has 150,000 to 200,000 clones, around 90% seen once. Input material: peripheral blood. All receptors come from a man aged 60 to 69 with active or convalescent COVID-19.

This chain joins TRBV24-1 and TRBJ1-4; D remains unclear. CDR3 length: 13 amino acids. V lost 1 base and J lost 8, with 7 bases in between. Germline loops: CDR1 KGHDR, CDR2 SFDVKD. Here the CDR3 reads CATSDLQSEKLFF. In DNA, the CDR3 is TGTGCCACCAGTGATTTACAGTCGGAAAAACTGTTTTTT.

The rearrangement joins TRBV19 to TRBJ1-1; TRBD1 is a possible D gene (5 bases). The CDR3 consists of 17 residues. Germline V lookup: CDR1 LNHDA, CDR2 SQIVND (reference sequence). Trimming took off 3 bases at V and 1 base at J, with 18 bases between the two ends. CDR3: CASSMKGSGVRNTEAFF. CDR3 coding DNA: TGTGCCAGTAGTATGAAGGGTTCGGGGGTGCGGAACACTGAAGCTTTCTTT.

The CDR3 DNA reads as TGTGCCAGCAGCCAAGGACAGTACAAGCAGTACTTC. Translating gives CASSQGQYKQYF. This chain joins TRBV14 and TRBJ2-7; a weak D match, TRBD1 (5 bases). Germline V CDR1 and CDR2: SGHDN, FVKESK. V was shortened by 1 base and J by 8 bases, with 9 bases between the two germline ends. The CDR3 loop spans 12 amino acids.

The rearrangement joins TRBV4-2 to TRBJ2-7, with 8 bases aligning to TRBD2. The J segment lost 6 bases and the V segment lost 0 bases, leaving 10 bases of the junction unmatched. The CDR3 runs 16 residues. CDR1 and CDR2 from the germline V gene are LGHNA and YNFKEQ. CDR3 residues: CASSQDRERGRVEQYF. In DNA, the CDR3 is TGTGCCAGCAGCCAAGATCGGGAGCGGGGGCGGGTCGAGCAGTACTTC.

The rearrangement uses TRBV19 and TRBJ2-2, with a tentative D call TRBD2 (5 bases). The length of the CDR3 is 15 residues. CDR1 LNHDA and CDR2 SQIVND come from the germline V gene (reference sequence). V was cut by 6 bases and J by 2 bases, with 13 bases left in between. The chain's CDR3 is CASRARGSNTGELFF. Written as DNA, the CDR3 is TGTGCCAGTAGAGCACGGGGATCTAACACCGGGGAGCTGTTTTTT.

The CDR3 sequence is CSASRSGYEQFF. The CDR3, as DNA: TGCAGTGCTAGTCGTAGCGGGTACGAGCAGTTCTTC. The chain is built from TRBV20-1 and TRBJ2-1; 7 nucleotides agree with TRBD2. CDR1 and CDR2 from the germline V gene are DFQATT and SNEGSKA (reference sequence). Trimming took 3 bases from V and 10 from J; bases not matched to a gene: 6. This CDR3 has 12 residues.

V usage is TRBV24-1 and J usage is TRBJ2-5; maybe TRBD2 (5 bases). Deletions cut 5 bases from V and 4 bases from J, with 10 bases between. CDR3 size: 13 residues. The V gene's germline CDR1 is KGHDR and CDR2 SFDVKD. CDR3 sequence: CATSGTGLETQYF. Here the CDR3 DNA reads TGTGCCACCAGTGGAACGGGGTTAGAGACCCAGTACTTC.

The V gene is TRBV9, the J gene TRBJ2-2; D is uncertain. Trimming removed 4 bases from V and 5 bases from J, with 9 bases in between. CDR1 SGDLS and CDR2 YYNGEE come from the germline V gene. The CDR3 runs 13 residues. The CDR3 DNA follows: TGTGCCAGCAGCCCACAGATTACCGGGGAGCTGTTTTTT. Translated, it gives CASSPQITGELFF.